This entry is about one T cell receptor beta chain. Its target antigen remains unknown. No much larger clone is present one base from it, and per-base qualities are unavailable. Donors formed part of the validation cohort, which comprised 120 or so subjects and was distinct from the first cohort of over 500 subjects. This sample was taken from a study of cytomegalovirus exposure and HLA in healthy donors (dated by TCRdb to 2016 to 2017). Concerning the study at large: A later analysis indicated that the roughly 130 validation repertoires were generated on the platform also employed for the 700 or so repertoires of the first cohort. The study aimed to test whether signatures of past pathogen exposure could be identified by cataloging public T cell receptors. A separate validation cohort of 100 to 150 different subjects was used in addition to the approximately 610-subject first cohort. The study combined high-throughput TCR immunosequencing, statistical association of individual TCRs with disease status, and machine learning to predict cytomegalovirus infection status. What the work shows at the level of the full study, not this receptor alone: The study listed 150 to 200 TCR beta chains as associated with cytomegalovirus. In vitro tests confirmed that a few of the cytomegalovirus-associated TCR beta chains recognize cytomegalovirus antigens. Subsequent analysis determined that TCRs grouped into clusters in the first cohort also showed a tendency toward co-occurrence across the roughly 130 validation repertoires, and 90% to 95% of cluster scores exceeded 0. The classifier was reported to diagnose cytomegalovirus status with high specificity and sensitivity in both the original cohort and the validation cohort. A later analysis had no HLA typing for the validation cohort, so co-occurrence there was scored across all 120 repertoires. Across donors, most TCR sequences were observed very rarely, whereas some public TCRs were present in many individuals. The authors suggested that the approach could potentially be generalized to other disease states and immunological phenotypes.

Library generation was performed with the immunoSEQ multiplex PCR assay. Per the source publication's procedure: A statistical classification framework was built for diagnosing cytomegalovirus status from the catalog of TCR beta chain sequences. Sourced from immuneACCESS, this table was stored by TCRdb with only in-frame sequences that have V and J called. A share of the clones is absent; for the studies checked, an unresolved V gene accounts for under half, and the remainder has no known explanation. For V, J and clone size, that table is used; D and trimming come from the DNA. This sample is represented by a few hundred thousand clones; approximately 80% of them were singletons. Of the sample, roughly an eighth is held by the ten largest clones. V is cut by 3 bases and J by 4 bases, and the space between the germline ends is 7 bases. Taken from the germline V gene, the CDR1 and CDR2 loops are SNHLY and FYNNEI. The CDR3 holds 12 amino acids from the cysteine to the phenylalanine. The DNA shown is the 36-base CDR3, in frame from base 1.

This sequence was found in a woman in her twenties or thirties in good health and CMV-seropositive. Sequenced: PBMCs. This receptor chain uses TRBV2 and TRBJ2-7, with the D gene not clear enough to name. This receptor has the CDR3 CASSEQAYEQYF. The DNA is as follows: TGTGCCAGCAGTGAGCAAGCTTACGAGCAGTACTTC.